A single sample is the source of the 21 T cell receptor beta chains below, sequenced in a study of T cells in women clearing cervical HPV infection. Sequencing used immunoSEQ multiplex PCR; TCRdb keeps in-frame clones, though not all of them. This repertoire includes 25,000 to 35,000 clones. The sequenced sample was blood buffy coat. Receptors originate from a woman aged 18 to 75 with a cervical HPV16 infection that either progressed to CIN3+ or cleared (not recorded which).

Worth noting for this clone: The read terminates 3 residues ahead of where the CDR3 ends, so the germline J gene completes it. The chain recombines TRBV7-2 with TRBJ2-2; the D gene could be TRBD1 or TRBD2 (5 bases each). This CDR3 spans 15 amino acids. The ends were cut back, 2 bases at V and 4 bases at J, with 11 bases in the middle. Germline CDR1 reads SGHTA; CDR2 reads FQGNSA. This CDR3 is CASSLRGEGTGELFF. The sequenced CDR3 bases are TGTGCCAGCAGCTTAAGGGGCGAGGGCACCGGGGAG.

Concerning this clone: With the read ending 3 residues before the CDR3 end, the germline J gene is used to fill in that end. The chain couples TRBV7-2 to TRBJ2-7; no clear D. The CDR3 has 15 amino acids. V lost 3 bases to trimming and J lost 1 base, with 13 bases between them. CDR1 is SGHTA, CDR2 FQGNSA, per germline. The sequenced CDR3 bases are TGTGCCAGCAGCTTCGATTTGGGCTTTTCCTACGAG. Protein sequence: CASSFDLGFSYE. The whole CDR3 sequence is CASSFDLGFSYEQYF.

A word on this clone: The missing CDR3 end, 3 residues past where the read stops, is filled in from the germline J gene. The chain recombines TRBV30 with TRBJ1-1; no definite D call. The CDR3 has 14 residues. Trimming pared 0 bases from V and 4 bases from J, leaving 12 bases between. CDR1 GTSNPN and CDR2 SVGIG come from the germline V gene (reference sequence). Incomplete CDR3 DNA: TGTGCCTGGAGTGTAAAGGGTTTGGGCACTGAA. Amino acid sequence: CAWSVKGLGTE. The entire CDR3 protein is CAWSVKGLGTEAFF.

A note on this clone: The CDR3 end lies 3 residues beyond the end of the read and is filled in from the germline J gene. This chain links TRBV7-6 with TRBJ2-7, with 7 bases aligning to TRBD1. The germline CDR1 and CDR2 sequences are SGHVS and FNYEAQ. V dropped 1 base and J dropped 4; count of bases not matched to a gene: 7. The CDR3 spans 15 residues. Partial CDR3 DNA: TGTGCCAGCAGCTTAGGTGGGCAGGGGGTGTACGAG. Translating it yields CASSLGGQGVYE. In full, the CDR3 reads CASSLGGQGVYEQYF.

A remark on this clone: The CDR3 goes on 3 residues after the read ends, and that part is filled in from the germline J gene. The chain has TRBV7-2 and TRBJ1-2; D call uncertain. Germline-derived CDR1 and CDR2 are SGHTA and FQGNSA. This CDR3 spans 14 amino acids. The CDR3 DNA, read in part, is TGTGCCAGCAGCTTACAGGCCGCCGATAGAGGC. Translating gives CASSLQAADRG. In full, the CDR3 is CASSLQAADRGYTF.

Points on this clone: From the germline J gene comes the end of the CDR3, since the read stops 3 residues before it. The genes are TRBV20-1 and TRBJ2-1; 11 bases map to TRBD2. The CDR3 loop spans 14 amino acids. Trimming cost V 6 bases and J 7 bases; bases outside gene matches: 8. Germline CDR1 reads DFQATT; CDR2 reads SNEGSKA (reference sequence). The CDR3 DNA, read in part, is TGCAGTGCCCTAGCGGGGGGAAATAGGAATGAG. This gives the protein CSALAGGNRNE. The whole CDR3 is CSALAGGNRNEQFF.

For this clone: Read coverage stops 3 residues before the CDR3 terminus; the germline J gene supplies the remainder. The chain joins TRBV19 to TRBJ1-5; the D gene is possibly TRBD1 (6 bases). Per germline, CDR1 LNHDA and CDR2 SQIVND (reference sequence). The V and J ends lost 5 bases and 6 bases respectively, with 11 bases between them. This CDR3 has 13 amino acids. The CDR3 reads CASSANRVQPQHF. The part of the CDR3 DNA that was read is TGTGCCAGTAGTGCCAACAGGGTTCAGCCC. The variable domain in full, completed from reference TRBV19 and TRBJ1-5, reads DGGITQSPKYLFRKEGQNVTLSCEQNLNHDAMYWYRQDPGQGLRLIYYSQIVNDFQKGDIAEGYSVSREKKESFPLTVTSAQKNPTAFYLCASSANRVQPQHFGDGTRLSIL.

CDR3 region: CASSLGDRGSPLFF. The CDR3 DNA, read in part, is TGTGCCAGCAGCTTGGGGGACAGGGGGTCCCCA. The chain has TRBV7-2 and TRBJ1-4; 11 bases fit TRBD1. Sequencing ends 3 residues short of the CDR3 end; the germline J gene provides the rest. Germline V gene sequence: CDR1 SGHTA, CDR2 FQGNSA. The CDR3 is 14 amino acids.

Comment on this clone: Coverage ceases 3 residues before the CDR3 finishes, and the germline J gene fills in the end. This chain uses TRBV29-1 with TRBJ1-2; no clear D. V gave up 4 bases and J gave up 7 bases, with 10 bases separating them. The V gene's germline CDR1 is SQVTM and CDR2 ANQGSEA. CDR3 size: 11 residues. CDR3 bases read: TGCAGCGTTGGCGGGGAGGCTGGC. As protein: CSVGGEAG. The whole CDR3 protein is CSVGGEAGYTF.

Concerning this clone itself: The read ends 3 residues shy of where the CDR3 ends; the end is completed using the germline J gene. The rearrangement links TRBV30 to TRBJ2-7; 13 positions match TRBD2. Germline CDR1 reads GTSNPN; CDR2 reads SVGIG (reference sequence). The CDR3 is made up of 16 amino acids. The V segment lost 2 bases and the J segment 4 bases; nucleotides outside the gene matches: 8. CDR3: CAWSRRRGLAGYEQYF. The covered CDR3 bases are TGTGCCTGGAGTAGACGGAGGGGACTAGCGGGGTACGAG.

Turning to this clone: The missing CDR3 end, 3 residues past where the read stops, is filled in from the germline J gene. The chain combines TRBV5-1 with TRBJ2-5; D may be TRBD2 (6 bases). Germline V CDR1 and CDR2: SGHRS, YFSETQ. The ends were cut back, 4 bases at V and 2 bases at J, with 12 bases in the middle. This CDR3 has 14 amino acids. The DNA read from the CDR3 is TGCGCCAGCAGCCACGGGACTCCACAAGAGACC. Its translation is CASSHGTPQET. The complete CDR3 reads CASSHGTPQETQYF.

CDR3 sequence: CASSNPGTSGTYDYTF. CDR3 bases read: TGTGCCAGTAGTAACCCCGGGACTAGCGGGACCTACGAC. The chain employs TRBV19 and TRBJ1-2, with D maybe TRBD1 (5 bases). The CDR3 end is not reached by the read, which stops 3 residues before it; the germline J gene fills it in. Germline V lookup: CDR1 LNHDA, CDR2 SQIVND (reference sequence). CDR3 length: 16 amino acids.

A word on this clone: Read coverage stops 3 residues before the CDR3 terminus; the germline J gene supplies the remainder. The chain has TRBV7-6 and TRBJ2-2, with D possibly TRBD2 on 6 matching bases. Trimming took off 1 base at V and 1 base at J, with 10 bases between the two ends. This CDR3 has 16 residues. Looked up from germline, CDR1 is SGHVS and CDR2 is FNYEAQ. The CDR3 spells CASSLVASVNTGELFF. The DNA read from the CDR3 is TGTGCCAGCAGCTTAGTGGCTAGCGTGAACACCGGGGAG. Variable domain in full (rest from reference TRBV7-6 and TRBJ2-2): GAGVSQSPRYKVTKRGQDVALRCDPISGHVSLYWYRQALGQGPEFLTYFNYEAQQDKSGLPNDRFSAERPEGSISTLTIQRTEQRDSAMYRCASSLVASVNTGELFFGEGSRLTVL.

The sequenced CDR3 bases are TGTGCCAGCAGTTTGCCCGGGACAGGGGGCCTCTACGAG. Translation: CASSLPGTGGLYE. The CDR3 in full is CASSLPGTGGLYEQYF. The chain is built from TRBV28 and TRBJ2-7; 12 nucleotides match TRBD1. The CDR3 end lies 3 residues beyond the end of the read and is filled in from the germline J gene. CDR1 is MDHEN, CDR2 SYDVKM, per germline. V trimming: 3 bases; J trimming: 3 bases; junction bases outside the gene matches: 6. This CDR3 spans 16 amino acids.

Turning to this clone: The read is 3 residues too short to cover the CDR3 end, so that end is filled in from the germline J gene. V gene TRBV20-1 combines with J gene TRBJ2-3; 7 bases map to TRBD1. Germline assignment: CDR1 DFQATT and CDR2 SNEGSKA (reference sequence). The CDR3 runs to 12 residues. The CDR3 loop reads CSALDRVETQYF. The sequenced CDR3 bases are TGCAGTGCCCTCGACAGGGTTGAGACG.

About this clone: The read gets to within 3 residues of the CDR3 end, and the germline J gene fills in the rest. This chain links TRBV2 with TRBJ1-2, with a possible D match to TRBD1 (5 bases). Germline-derived CDR1 and CDR2 are SNHLY and FYNNEI. There are 16 residues in the CDR3. Incomplete CDR3 DNA: TGTGCCAGCAGTCCCCCACAGGTGGGACTCTCCTACGAC. Amino acid sequence: CASSPPQVGLSYD. The complete CDR3 reads CASSPPQVGLSYDYTF.

In the case of this clone: The read stops 3 residues short of the end of the CDR3; the missing end is completed from the germline J gene. The V and J genes are TRBV6-4 and TRBJ1-1; possible D gene TRBD1, 6 bases. This CDR3 is 13 amino acids long. Germline CDR1 is MRHNA and CDR2 is SNTAGT. V dropped 3 bases and J dropped 7 bases, with 12 bases sitting between them. The part of the CDR3 DNA that was read is TGTGCCAGCAGTGAATCCAGGGGAGGTGAA. The encoded protein is CASSESRGGE. In full, the CDR3 is CASSESRGGEAFF.

In the case of this clone: Read data end 3 residues before the CDR3 end; the end is taken from the germline J gene. The chain uses TRBV19 and TRBJ1-1; perhaps TRBD1 as D (6 bases). CDR1 and CDR2 from the germline V gene are LNHDA and SQIVND (reference sequence). Trimming pared 5 bases from V and 4 bases from J, leaving 8 bases between. This CDR3 spans 12 amino acids. CDR3: CASSDRSTEAFF. Partial CDR3 DNA: TGTGCCAGTAGTGACAGGTCCACTGAA.

The sequenced CDR3 bases are TGTGCCAGCAGTTTATGGGGACTAGCGGGAGGGGTTACAGATACG. Translation: CASSLWGLAGGVTDT. The complete CDR3 reads CASSLWGLAGGVTDTQYF. V usage is TRBV28 and J usage is TRBJ2-3, with 16 positions matching TRBD2. The read falls 3 residues short of the CDR3 end, and the missing part is taken from the germline J gene. V was clipped by 0 bases and J by 3 bases; unmatched bases: 3. Germline lookup yields CDR1 MDHEN and CDR2 SYDVKM. The CDR3 consists of 18 residues. Full variable domain (outside the CDR3, taken from reference TRBV28 and TRBJ2-3): DVKVTQSSRYLVKRTGEKVFLECVQDMDHENMFWYRQDPGLGLRLIYFSYDVKMKEKGDIPEGYSVSREKKERFSLILESASTNQTSMYLCASSLWGLAGGVTDTQYFGPGTRLTVL.

On this clone: The missing CDR3 end, 3 residues past where the read stops, is filled in from the germline J gene. This chain joins TRBV7-9 and TRBJ1-1; TRBD1 might be the D (5 bases). Per germline, CDR1 SEHNR and CDR2 FQNEAQ (reference sequence). There are 13 residues in the CDR3. CDR3 bases read: TGTGCCAGCAGCTTAGGGTTAGGGGATGAG. Encoded protein: CASSLGLGDE. The complete CDR3 protein is CASSLGLGDEAFF.

Points on this clone: The CDR3 extends 3 residues past the end of the read, so its final part is completed from the germline J gene. The rearrangement links TRBV5-1 to TRBJ2-4; D might be TRBD1 (5 bases). Germline V lookup: CDR1 SGHRS, CDR2 YFSETQ. This CDR3 is 16 amino acids long. V was shortened by 1 base and J by 0 bases, with 11 bases between the two germline ends. The CDR3 bases that were read are TGCGCCAGCAGCTTGAGACAGTTCCAAGCCAAAAACATT. As protein: CASSLRQFQAKNI. The whole CDR3 sequence reads CASSLRQFQAKNIQYF.